This TCR beta chain was profiled in a study of T-cell reconstitution after alpha-beta-depleted transplantation in children. Whole-study results and caveats: Surviving recipient T cells and thymic progenitors accounted for the high day-60 TCRbeta diversity observed in some patients. Once a year had passed after transplant, T-cell counts and diversity came mostly from newly produced T cells.

This clonotype was detected once. The antigen is unknown. Trimming took 5 bases from V and 2 from J; bases not matched to a gene: 2. Germline V gives CDR1 MDHEN, CDR2 SYDVKM. The CDR3 has 13 amino acids. This sample's TCRbeta library carried unique molecular identifier barcodes. TCRdb passed the PCR reads through MiXCR, listing each CDR3 protein once. This sample has some 200,000 distinct CDR3 sequences, with approximately 8% found just once. Sequencing used PBMCs, mostly from graft donor cells, obtained 360 days after TCRalphabeta/CD19-depleted stem cell transplant. This TCR derives from a male patient between 2 and 15 years old who had a stem cell transplant for acute myeloid leukemia, so the T cells may come from the graft donor. The chain carries TRBV28 and TRBJ2-5; 7 positions match TRBD1. The CDR3: CASSVGQQETQYF. CDR3 coding DNA: TGTGCCAGCAGTGTGGGACAGCAAGAGACCCAGTACTTC.